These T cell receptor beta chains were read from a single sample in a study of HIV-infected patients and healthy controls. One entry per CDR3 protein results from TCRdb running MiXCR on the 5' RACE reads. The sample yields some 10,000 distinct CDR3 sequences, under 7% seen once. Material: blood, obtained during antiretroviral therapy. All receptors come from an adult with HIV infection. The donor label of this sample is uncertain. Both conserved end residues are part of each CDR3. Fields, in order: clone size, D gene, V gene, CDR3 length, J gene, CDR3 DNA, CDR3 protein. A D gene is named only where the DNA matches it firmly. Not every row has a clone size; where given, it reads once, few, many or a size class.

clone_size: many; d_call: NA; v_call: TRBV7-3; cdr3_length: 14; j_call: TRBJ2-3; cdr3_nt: TGTGCCAGCAGCAAGGACCCCGCGACAGATACGCAGTATTTT; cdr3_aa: CASSKDPATDTQYF
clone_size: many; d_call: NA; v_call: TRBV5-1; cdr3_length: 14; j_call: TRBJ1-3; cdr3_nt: TGCGCCAGCAGTTACGACGCTCCTGGAAACACCATATATTTT; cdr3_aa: CASSYDAPGNTIYF
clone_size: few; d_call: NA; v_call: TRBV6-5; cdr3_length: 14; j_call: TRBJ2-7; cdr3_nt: TGTGCCAGCACTCACGGACCTCTTAGCCACGAGCAGTACTTC; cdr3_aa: CASTHGPLSHEQYF
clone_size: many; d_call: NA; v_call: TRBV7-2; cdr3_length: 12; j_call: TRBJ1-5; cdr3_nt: TGTGCCAGCAGCGACTGGGGGCAGCCCCAGCATTTT; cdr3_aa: CASSDWGQPQHF
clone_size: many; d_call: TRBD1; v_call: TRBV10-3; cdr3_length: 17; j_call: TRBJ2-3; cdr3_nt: TGTGCCATCAGTGGTGGTCGAGGGACAGCCGGTACAGATACGCAGTATTTT; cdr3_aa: CAISGGRGTAGTDTQYF
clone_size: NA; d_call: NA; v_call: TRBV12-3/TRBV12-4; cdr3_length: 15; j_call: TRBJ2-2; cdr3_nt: TGTGCCAGCAGTTGGAGGGGCCAGGACACCGGGGAGCTGTTTTTT; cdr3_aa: CASSWRGQDTGELFF
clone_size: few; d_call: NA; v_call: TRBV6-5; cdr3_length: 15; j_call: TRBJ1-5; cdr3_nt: TGTGCCAGCAGTCTGGCCCTTAACAGCAATCAGCCCCAGCATTTT; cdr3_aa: CASSLALNSNQPQHF
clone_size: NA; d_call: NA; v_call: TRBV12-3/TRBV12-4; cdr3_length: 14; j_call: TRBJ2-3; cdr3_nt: TGTGCCAGCACCAGCGGACACACCACAGATACGCAGTATTTT; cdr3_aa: CASTSGHTTDTQYF
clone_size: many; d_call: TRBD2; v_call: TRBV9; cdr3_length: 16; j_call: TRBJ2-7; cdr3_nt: TGTGCCAGCAGCGTAGACACCAGCGGGAGGCCCTACGAGCAGTACTTC; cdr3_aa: CASSVDTSGRPYEQYF
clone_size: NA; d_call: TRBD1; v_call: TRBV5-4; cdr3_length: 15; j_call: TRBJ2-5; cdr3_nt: TGTGCCAGCAGCTTGGGGGCAGGGGGTGGAGAGACCCAGTACTTC; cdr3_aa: CASSLGAGGGETQYF
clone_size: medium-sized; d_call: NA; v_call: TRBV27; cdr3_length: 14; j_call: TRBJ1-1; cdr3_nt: TGTGCCCCTCTGGGGCTTCAGGGGAACACTGAAGCTTTCTTT; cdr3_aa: CAPLGLQGNTEAFF
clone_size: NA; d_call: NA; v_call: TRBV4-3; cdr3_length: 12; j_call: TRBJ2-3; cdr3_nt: TGCGCCAGCAGCCAAGCTTGGGATACGCAGTATTTT; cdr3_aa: CASSQAWDTQYF
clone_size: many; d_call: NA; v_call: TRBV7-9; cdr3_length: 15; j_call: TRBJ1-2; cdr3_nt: TGTGCCAGCAGCCCGGACAGTGTAGGGGGGTTTGGCTACACCTTC; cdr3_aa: CASSPDSVGGFGYTF
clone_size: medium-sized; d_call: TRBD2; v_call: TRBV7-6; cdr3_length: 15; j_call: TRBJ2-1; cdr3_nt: TGTGCCAGCAGCCCTCGGACTAGCGCCCACAATGAGCAGTTCTTC; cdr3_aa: CASSPRTSAHNEQFF
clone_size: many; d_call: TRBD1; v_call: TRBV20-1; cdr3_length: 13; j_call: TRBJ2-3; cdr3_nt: TGCAGTGCTCCTGGGACAGGCACAGATACGCAGTATTTT; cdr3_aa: CSAPGTGTDTQYF
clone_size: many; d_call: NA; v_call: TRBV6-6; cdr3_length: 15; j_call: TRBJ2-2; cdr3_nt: TGTGCCAGCAGTAACCGGGACGCCTCCACCGGGGAGCTGTTTTTT; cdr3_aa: CASSNRDASTGELFF
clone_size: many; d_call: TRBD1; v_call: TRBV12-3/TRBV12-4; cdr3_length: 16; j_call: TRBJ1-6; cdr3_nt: TGTGCCAGCAGGTCCCGGGACAGCGGATATAATTCACCCCTCCACTTT; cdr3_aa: CASRSRDSGYNSPLHF
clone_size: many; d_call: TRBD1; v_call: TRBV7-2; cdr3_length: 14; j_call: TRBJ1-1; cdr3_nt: TGTGCCAGCAGCTTAAGACAGGGGGGGACTGAAGCTTTCTTT; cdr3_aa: CASSLRQGGTEAFF
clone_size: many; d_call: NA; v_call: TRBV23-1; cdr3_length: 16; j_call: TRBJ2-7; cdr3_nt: TGCGCCAGCAGTCAATCCCTCCGGGACTCCGCCTACGAGCAGTACTTC; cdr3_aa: CASSQSLRDSAYEQYF
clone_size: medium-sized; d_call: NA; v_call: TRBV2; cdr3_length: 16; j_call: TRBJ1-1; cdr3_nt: TGTGCCAGCAATCAGGGAAGGGCGGAGGAAAACACTGAAGCTTTCTTT; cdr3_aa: CASNQGRAEENTEAFF
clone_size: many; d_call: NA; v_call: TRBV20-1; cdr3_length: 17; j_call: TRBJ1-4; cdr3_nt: NA; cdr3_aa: CSAFGADRTNTNEKLFF
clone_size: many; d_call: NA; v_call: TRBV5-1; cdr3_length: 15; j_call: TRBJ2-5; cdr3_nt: TGCGCCAGCAGCTTGGAGGTCCAGGTCCAAGAGACCCAGTACTTC; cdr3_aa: CASSLEVQVQETQYF
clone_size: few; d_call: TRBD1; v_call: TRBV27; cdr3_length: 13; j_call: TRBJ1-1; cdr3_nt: TGTGCCAGCAGTTTTGGGACAGGGGGCTTGGCTTTCTTT; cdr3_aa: CASSFGTGGLAFF
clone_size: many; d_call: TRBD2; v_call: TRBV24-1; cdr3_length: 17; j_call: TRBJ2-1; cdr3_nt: TGTGCAAAACCAGCTAGCGGACGACAAAGGATCTACAATGAGCAGTTCTTC; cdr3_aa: CAKPASGRQRIYNEQFF
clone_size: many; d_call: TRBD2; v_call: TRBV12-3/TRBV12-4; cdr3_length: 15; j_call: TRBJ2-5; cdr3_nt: TGTGCCAGCAGACCGGGGGGGCCGATGGTGGAGACCCAGTACTTC; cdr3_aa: CASRPGGPMVETQYF
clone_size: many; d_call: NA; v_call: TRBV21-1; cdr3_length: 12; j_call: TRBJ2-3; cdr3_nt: TGTGCCAGCAGCAAAGTCCGACTAACGCAGTATTTT; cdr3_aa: CASSKVRLTQYF
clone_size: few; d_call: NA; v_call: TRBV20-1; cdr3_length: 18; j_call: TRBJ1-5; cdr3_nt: TGCAGTGCGACGGGACCAGAAATAACCTACGGGGGCAATCAGCCCCAGCATTTT; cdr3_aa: CSATGPEITYGGNQPQHF
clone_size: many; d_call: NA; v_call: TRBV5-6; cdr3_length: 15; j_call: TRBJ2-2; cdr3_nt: TGTGCCAGCAGCTTTTCTTTTTCGGAACCCGGGGAGCTGTTTTTT; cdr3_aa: CASSFSFSEPGELFF
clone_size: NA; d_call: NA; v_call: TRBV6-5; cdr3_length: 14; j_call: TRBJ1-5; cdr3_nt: TGTGCCACGTCCAGCTGGGGCGCGGATCAGCCCCAGCATTTT; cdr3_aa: CATSSWGADQPQHF